This T cell receptor (beta chain) was sequenced in a study of blood T cells in healthy people across ages. Trimming removed 8 bases at V and 2 bases at J, with 19 bases between. Germline assignment: CDR1 LNHNV and CDR2 YYDKDF (reference sequence). The CDR3 has 16 amino acids. Then a second PCR, running roughly 7 to 12 cycles, was carried out with a sample-barcoded 5' primer and a J-beta primer mix. TCRdb re-derived calls from the 5' RACE reads in MiXCR, one entry per CDR3 protein. The data show fewer than 900,000 distinct CDR3 sequences, about 34% seen once. This clonotype has ten or more counts. The clonotype was recovered from a young man in good health. The sequencing sample was made of blood. The V gene is TRBV15, the J gene TRBJ1-5, with no clear D. CDR3 nucleotides: TGTGCCACCGCACCGAGGCCTGATCGGCGCAATCAGCCCCAGCATTTT. As protein: CATAPRPDRRNQPQHF. Supplemented by reference TRBV15 and TRBJ1-5, the full variable domain reads DAMVIQNPRYQVTQFGKPVTLSCSQTLNHNVMYWYQQKSSQAPKLLFHYYDKDFNNEADTPDNFQSRRPNTSFCFLDIRSPGLGDTAMYLCATAPRPDRRNQPQHFGDGTRLSIL.